This TCR beta chain was sequenced for a study of blood T cell repertoires in COVID-19 (dated by TCRdb to 2020 to 2021). Looking at the study overall: The collaborator samples originated in the United States, Italy and Spain and spanned the acute and convalescent phases of COVID-19. The material from the prospective study consisted of cDNA or gDNA derived from T cells, B-cell-depleted T cells, or PBMCs. Deeply sampled blood TCRbeta repertoires from subjects exposed to, actively infected with, or recovered from COVID-19 were included in the dataset. The samples were drawn from the first 160 participants of the ongoing ImmuneRACE study and from 1,254 subjects provided by 6 global collaborators. Where available, HLA class I and class II types were taken from metadata supplied by the sample provider and were not determined by assay-based typing. The repertoires were released in a freely available public database intended as a resource for research on the immune response to SARS-CoV-2. Sample metadata almost always included a de-identified subject ID, COVID-19 status, age in years and sex.

The research as a whole found: How much clinical and demographic metadata was included differed by source and by participant, and the metadata was provided uncurated.

V is reduced by 3 bases and J by 9 bases, leaving a spacing of 14 bases between them. Inclusive of the bounding cysteine and phenylalanine, the CDR3 is 13 residues long. The kept DNA is CDR3 alone, 39 bases in frame from the first base. The germline V gene (reference sequence) yields LNHDA for CDR1 and SQIVND for CDR2. The collaborating institutions used their own protocols to collect whole blood in K2EDTA tubes. Collaborator samples were shipped for TCRbeta analysis as frozen whole blood, isolated PBMCs, or DNA extracted from either sample type. TCRbeta CDR3 regions were amplified from genomic DNA by means of the immunoSEQ Assay, a bias-controlled multiplex PCR. The published analysis was carried out like this. The number of nucleated cells in each sample was estimated from the amplification of reference gene primers within the assay. Sequence reads were collapsed and filtered to measure the absolute abundance of every unique TCRbeta CDR3 rearrangement. For each sample, productive Simpson clonality was calculated by taking the square root of Simpson's diversity index across productive rearrangements. TCRdb carries this immuneACCESS record with in-frame sequences only. Its versions omit some clonotypes, under half of them owing to an unresolved V gene in the studies checked, with the rest unexplained. Clone size and V and J calls were adopted from that table, with D and trimming inferred from the DNA. The sample yields tens of thousands of clones; 82% were counted once. 4.1% of the sample belongs to the ten largest clones.

With respect to this clone: No cognate antigen has been identified for it. Base qualities were left out, and no much larger clone turns up one base away.

The sample was peripheral blood. The rearrangement combines TRBV19 with TRBJ1-2; there is no confident call for the D gene. This receptor was obtained from a woman aged 55 to 70 with acute or convalescent COVID-19. The bases read TGTGCCAGTAGTATCGATAGAGGTAGGAGCTACACCTTC. Translated, it gives CASSIDRGRSYTF. With the rest looked up from the reference TRBV19 and TRBJ1-2 genes rather than sequenced, the full variable domain is DGGITQSPKYLFRKEGQNVTLSCEQNLNHDAMYWYRQDPGQGLRLIYYSQIVNDFQKGDIAEGYSVSREKKESFPLTVTSAQKNPTAFYLCASSIDRGRSYTFGSGTRLTVV.